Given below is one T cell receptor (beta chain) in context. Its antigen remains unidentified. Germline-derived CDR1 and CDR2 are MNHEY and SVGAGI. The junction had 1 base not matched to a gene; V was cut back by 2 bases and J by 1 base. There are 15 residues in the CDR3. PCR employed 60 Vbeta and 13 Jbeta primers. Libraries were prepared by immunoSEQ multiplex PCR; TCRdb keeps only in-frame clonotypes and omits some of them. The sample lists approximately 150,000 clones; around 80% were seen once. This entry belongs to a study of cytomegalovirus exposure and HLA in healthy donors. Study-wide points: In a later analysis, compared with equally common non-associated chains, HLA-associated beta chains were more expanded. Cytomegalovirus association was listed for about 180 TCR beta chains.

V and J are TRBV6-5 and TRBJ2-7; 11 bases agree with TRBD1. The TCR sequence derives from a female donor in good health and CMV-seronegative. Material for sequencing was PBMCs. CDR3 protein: CASSYGTGGSYEQYF. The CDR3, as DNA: TGTGCCAGCAGTTACGGGACAGGGGGGTCCTACGAGCAGTACTTC.